This entry lists 21 T cell receptor beta chains sequenced from one sample in a study of Ad26.COV2.S vaccination and SARS-CoV-2 variants. TCRdb's copy holds only in-frame clones and misses some; the assay was immunoSEQ multiplex PCR. Of around 500,000 clones in the sample, roughly nine tenths were seen once. Treatment in this sample: about 20 received Ad26.COV2.S at low or high dose, single or two shots; roughly 5 received placebo; per-sample allocation not given. Collection of samples fell on day 63 after the first vaccine or placebo injection. The starting material was peripheral blood, obtained in a trial of Ad26.COV2.S vaccine versus placebo. Receptors were obtained from a person aged 18 to 65 who received the Ad26.COV2.S COVID-19 vaccine or a placebo.

In this sample, this clone turned up once. This chain links TRBV5-1 with TRBJ2-5; TRBD2 might be the D (6 bases). V was shortened by 6 bases and J by 4 bases, with 19 bases between the two germline ends. This CDR3 is built from 15 residues. The germline CDR1 and CDR2 sequences are SGHRS and YFSETQ. CDR3 nucleotides: TGCGCCAGCACCACCGGAATGTTGGGGGGAGAGACCCAGTACTTC. This codes for CASTTGMLGGETQYF.

The gene calls are TRBV28 and TRBJ1-3, with 8 nucleotides matching TRBD1. The CDR3 extends over 14 amino acids. The germline V gene has CDR1 MDHEN and CDR2 SYDVKM. The J segment lost 6 bases and the V segment lost 6 bases, leaving 7 bases of the junction unmatched. Here the CDR3 DNA reads TGTGCCAGCAGACCGGGGACAGGTGAAAACACCATATATTTT. The encoded protein is CASRPGTGENTIYF.

The chain employs TRBV28 and TRBJ2-2; 9 nucleotides match TRBD2. V trimming: 7 bases; J trimming: 4 bases; junction bases outside the gene matches: 7. The CDR3 length is 15 residues. Germline loops: CDR1 MDHEN, CDR2 SYDVKM. CDR3 region: CASILAGDPTGELFF. The CDR3 bases are TGTGCCAGCATATTAGCGGGAGATCCCACCGGGGAGCTGTTTTTT.

CDR3: CASSQDSDGYTF. CDR3 coding DNA: TGTGCCAGCAGCCAAGACTCGGATGGCTACACCTTC. The rearrangement links TRBV3-1 (or the pseudogene TRBV3-2) to TRBJ1-2; D unresolved. Trimming shortened V by 0 bases and J by 6 bases, and 5 bases separated the two germline ends. Germline CDR1 reads LGHDT; CDR2 reads YNNKEL (reference sequence). The CDR3 is made up of 12 amino acids.

This clone appeared a single time. The chain has TRBV6-1 and TRBJ1-3; D is unclear. The CDR3 runs 16 residues. Trimming cost V 0 bases and J 0 bases, with 9 bases left between them. The germline gives CDR1 MNHNS, CDR2 SASEGT. This CDR3 reads CASSEAVLHSGNTIYF. CDR3 bases: TGTGCCAGCAGTGAAGCAGTGTTACACTCTGGAAACACCATATATTTT.

CDR3 nucleotides: TGTGCCAGCAGTCCAGCCCCGGGGAATCCGAACACCGGGGAGCTGTTTTTT. This translates into CASSPAPGNPNTGELFF. The chain has TRBV2 and TRBJ2-2; D perhaps matches TRBD2 (5 bases). Germline CDR1 reads SNHLY; CDR2 reads FYNNEI. The CDR3 runs to 17 residues. The ends were cut back, 5 bases at V and 0 bases at J, with 16 bases in the middle.

The rearrangement links TRBV19 to TRBJ2-6; 7 bases map to TRBD1. The CDR3 extends over 14 amino acids. Germline CDR1 is LNHDA and CDR2 is SQIVND (reference sequence). In nucleotides, the CDR3 is TGTGCGACTACAGGGGTGGCTGGGGCCAACGTCCTGACTTTC. Translation gives CATTGVAGANVLTF.

The rearrangement uses TRBV6-5 and TRBJ2-3, with D unresolved. Trimming left V 0 bases short and J 2 bases short, with 12 bases between. Germline values: CDR1 MNHEY, CDR2 SVGAGI. This CDR3 comprises 16 residues. DNA of the CDR3: TGTGCCAGCAGTTACTCGCCCCTTGCGGCCACAGATACGCAGTATTTT. Its protein product is CASSYSPLAATDTQYF.

The chain employs TRBV6-1 and TRBJ2-7, with a possible D match to TRBD1 (6 bases). Germline V lookup: CDR1 MNHNS, CDR2 SASEGT. The length of the CDR3 is 15 residues. Trimming cost V 2 bases and J 3 bases, with 14 bases left between them. CDR3 sequence: CASSEPGQGNYEQYF. In nucleotides, the CDR3 is TGTGCCAGCAGTGAACCGGGGCAGGGGAACTACGAGCAGTACTTC.

This chain links TRBV3-1 (or the pseudogene TRBV3-2) with TRBJ2-7; perhaps TRBD1 as D (5 bases). Germline V CDR1 and CDR2: LGHDT, YNNKEL (reference sequence). V was cut by 1 base and J by 2 bases, with 9 bases left in between. The CDR3 runs 14 residues. CDR3 bases: TGTGCCAGCAGCCAAGGGACATTCGCCTACGAGCAGTACTTC. It specifies CASSQGTFAYEQYF.

The chain combines TRBV12-2 with TRBJ2-7; the table's TRBD2 call for D was not verified on the DNA. TRBV12-2 is a documented pseudogene. This CDR3 region has 16 residues. CDR3: CATVKKREGNCYEQYF. CDR3 in DNA: TGTGCAACCGTAAAAAAGAGGGAGGGAAATTGCTACGAGCAGTACTTC.

The gene calls are TRBV5-1 and TRBJ2-2, with TRBD1 identical over 8 bases. The CDR3 is 17 residues long. Losses at the gene ends were 3 bases for V and 4 bases for J; bases not matched to a gene: 11. Germline CDR1 reads SGHRS; CDR2 reads YFSETQ. The CDR3 region is CASSSRQGLFGTGELFF. In DNA form, the CDR3 reads TGCGCCAGCAGCTCACGACAGGGGCTCTTTGGCACCGGGGAGCTGTTTTTT.

The V and J genes are TRBV5-1 and TRBJ1-1, with a possible D match to TRBD1 (6 bases). Trimming removed 1 base at V and 8 bases at J, with 18 bases between. This CDR3 region has 15 residues. The germline CDR1 and CDR2 sequences are SGHRS and YFSETQ. The DNA for the CDR3 is TGCGCCAGCAGCTTGATCCATGTCCAGACAGGCGAAGCTTTCTTT. Encoded protein: CASSLIHVQTGEAFF.

In this sample, this clone turned up a few times. The V and J genes are TRBV6-5 and TRBJ1-1, with a tentative D call TRBD1 (6 bases). Deletions cut 0 bases from V and 5 bases from J, with 10 bases between. The CDR3 has 14 amino acids. Germline V lookup: CDR1 MNHEY, CDR2 SVGAGI. The CDR3: CASSYSPGETEAFF. The CDR3 DNA sequence: TGTGCCAGCAGTTACTCCCCAGGGGAGACTGAAGCTTTCTTT.

V and J are TRBV5-1 and TRBJ2-7, with a possible D match to TRBD1 (7 bases). Trimming cost V 0 bases and J 1 base, with 14 bases left between them. This CDR3 is built from 16 residues. The V gene's germline CDR1 is SGHRS and CDR2 YFSETQ. The chain's CDR3 is CASSLAPSGGSYEQYF. The CDR3 nucleotides are TGCGCCAGCAGCTTGGCTCCGTCAGGGGGGTCCTACGAGCAGTACTTC.

This chain's CDR3 is CASSYDGRPNTEAFF. In nucleotides, the CDR3 is TGTGCCAGCAGTTACGACGGCAGGCCGAACACTGAAGCTTTCTTT. The V gene is TRBV6-5, the J gene TRBJ1-1; D not certain. The CDR3 length is 15 residues. In germline, CDR1 is MNHEY, CDR2 SVGAGI. V lost 2 bases, J lost 1 base, and 11 bases lay in between.

V is TRBV11-3 and J is TRBJ2-1; TRBD2 might be the D (5 bases). The germline V gene has CDR1 SGHNT and CDR2 YENEEA. The CDR3 covers 14 residues. Trimming removed 1 base at V and 7 bases at J, with 11 bases between. CDR3 nucleotide sequence: TGTGCCAGCAGCTTAGGCGGGCCCCAAAATGAGCAGTTCTTC. Its protein product is CASSLGGPQNEQFF. Full variable domain (missing parts from reference TRBV11-3 and TRBJ2-1): EAGVVQSPRYKIIEKKQPVAFWCNPISGHNTLYWYLQNLGQGPELLIRYENEEAVDDSQLPKDRFSAERLKGVDSTLKIQPAELGDSAVYLCASSLGGPQNEQFFGPGTRLTVL.

The gene calls are TRBV28 and TRBJ1-5; D not certain. Per germline, CDR1 MDHEN and CDR2 SYDVKM. V lost 5 bases to trimming and J lost 6 bases, with 11 bases between them. The CDR3 consists of 13 residues. The CDR3 nucleotides are TGTGCCAGCAGTCTGGATGGGCCTCAGCCCCAGCATTTT. Protein sequence: CASSLDGPQPQHF. The full variable domain, rest sourced from reference TRBV28 and TRBJ1-5, is DVKVTQSSRYLVKRTGEKVFLECVQDMDHENMFWYRQDPGLGLRLIYFSYDVKMKEKGDIPEGYSVSREKKERFSLILESASTNQTSMYLCASSLDGPQPQHFGDGTRLSIL.

The chain uses TRBV10-3 and TRBJ1-1; D may be TRBD1 (6 bases). CDR1 and CDR2 (germline): ENHRY, SYGVKD. With 4 bases removed from V and 4 bases from J, the gap between germline ends came to 13 bases. The CDR3 extends over 14 amino acids. The CDR3 sequence: CAISAGDQTTEAFF. For the CDR3, the DNA is TGTGCCATCAGTGCAGGGGACCAAACCACTGAAGCTTTCTTT.

V gene TRBV5-1 combines with J gene TRBJ2-5; no clear D gene. Germline V gene lookup returns CDR1 SGHRS and CDR2 YFSETQ. Trimming took 4 bases from V and 3 from J, leaving 16 bases between them. The CDR3 loop spans 15 amino acids. The CDR3 spells CASSPTSTPKETQYF. The CDR3, as DNA: TGCGCCAGCAGCCCCACATCGACGCCGAAAGAGACCCAGTACTTC.

This clone showed up just once. The V and J genes are TRBV14 and TRBJ2-1, with 8 bases lining up with TRBD2. In germline, CDR1 is SGHDN, CDR2 FVKESK. The CDR3 has 17 amino acids. Trimming removed 1 base from V and 6 bases from J; junction bases left unmatched: 11. The CDR3 sequence: CASSQVWTGGQPNEQFF. Written as DNA, the CDR3 is TGTGCCAGCAGCCAAGTGTGGACGGGGGGGCAACCCAATGAGCAGTTCTTC. The variable domain in full, with the rest retrieved from reference TRBV14 and TRBJ2-1, is EAGVTQFPSHSVIEKGQTVTLRCDPISGHDNLYWYRRVMGKEIKFLLHFVKESKQDESGMPNNRFLAERTGGTYSTLKVQPAELEDSGVYFCASSQVWTGGQPNEQFFGPGTRLTVL.